The 26 T cell receptor beta chains listed next were all sequenced from one sample in a study of technical replicates of blood from a handful of donors. Generated by immunoSEQ multiplex PCR, the TCRdb table keeps only in-frame clones and is missing some. The sample carries about 60,000 clones, about 86% recorded once. Sequenced sample: PBMCs. These receptors were obtained from a human donor in good health. Some clones in this sample may be carry-over from other donors' samples.

CDR3 DNA: TGTGCCACCAGCATTGACAGGTCCTACGAGCAGTACTTC. As protein: CATSIDRSYEQYF. This chain uses TRBV15 with TRBJ2-7, with D possibly being TRBD1 (6 bases). There are 13 residues in the CDR3. Between the trimmed V and J ends, which lost 4 bases and 1 base, there was a span of 8 bases. Germline-derived CDR1 and CDR2 are LNHNV and YYDKDF (reference sequence).

CDR3 protein: CASSQVQMNTGELFF. CDR3 DNA sequence: TGCGCCAGCAGCCAAGTACAGATGAACACCGGGGAGCTGTTTTTT. The chain recombines TRBV4-3 with TRBJ2-2; D is ambiguous. This CDR3 contains 15 residues. V lost 1 base and J lost 1, with 7 bases in between. Germline assignment: CDR1 LGHNA and CDR2 YSLEER.

This clone has just a few counts. The J gene is TRBJ2-7, the V gene TRBV10-3; 9 nucleotides align to TRBD2. In germline, CDR1 is ENHRY, CDR2 SYGVKD. The CDR3 extends over 15 amino acids. V shed 2 bases and J 5 bases; nucleotides not matched to a gene: 7. Written as DNA, the CDR3 is TGTGCCATCAGTGAGGTTAGCGGGAGCTTCCACGAGCAGTACTTC. Its translation: CAISEVSGSFHEQYF.

V is TRBV5-1 and J is TRBJ2-1; 7 nucleotides match TRBD2. Unmatched junction bases numbered 9, after V lost 0 bases and J lost 9 bases. Germline V gives CDR1 SGHRS, CDR2 YFSETQ. This CDR3 has 15 residues. CDR3 nucleotides: TGCGCCAGCAGCTTGGCCTGGGGGGGGTCGGTTGAGCAGTTCTTC. Its translation is CASSLAWGGSVEQFF.

The V gene is TRBV4-3, the J gene TRBJ2-7, with 8 bases that match TRBD2. Unmatched junction bases numbered 7, after V lost 0 bases and J lost 3 bases. The CDR3 length is 16 residues. Looked up from germline, CDR1 is LGHNA and CDR2 is YSLEER. Here the CDR3 reads CASSQEFYSGSYEQYF. In DNA form, the CDR3 reads TGCGCCAGCAGCCAAGAATTTTACAGCGGGAGCTACGAGCAGTACTTC.

The chain couples TRBV19 to TRBJ2-4; 9 nucleotides align to TRBD1. The CDR3 is 16 amino acids. V dropped 11 bases and J dropped 8; count of bases not matched to a gene: 19. Germline CDR1 reads LNHDA; CDR2 reads SQIVND (reference sequence). Here the CDR3 reads CACAGTGYGTGDIQYF. Written as DNA, the CDR3 is TGTGCCTGCGCCGGGACAGGGTATGGAACTGGGGACATTCAGTACTTC.

The CDR3 sequence: CSVELAIGGEQYF. The CDR3 DNA is TGCAGCGTTGAGCTAGCTATCGGTGGAGAGCAGTACTTC. The chain couples TRBV29-1 to TRBJ2-7; possibly TRBD2 for D (5 bases). V was trimmed by 3 bases and J by 7 bases, leaving 16 bases between them. This CDR3 has 13 amino acids. Looked up from germline, CDR1 is SQVTM and CDR2 is ANQGSEA.

The chain is built from TRBV6-5 and TRBJ2-2; 9 positions match TRBD2. CDR1 is MNHEY and CDR2 is SVGAGI in the germline V gene. Trimming cost V 0 bases and J 6 bases; bases outside gene matches: 5. CDR3 size: 16 residues. The CDR3 reads CASSYSGGRASGELFF. In nucleotides, the CDR3 is TGTGCCAGCAGTTACTCCGGCGGGAGGGCCTCCGGGGAGCTGTTTTTT.

DNA of the CDR3: TGTGCCAGTAGGGGGCCGTCGGTAGCGGGGGGCCTCTACAATGAGCAGTTCTTC. Translation gives CASRGPSVAGGLYNEQFF. This rearrangement joins TRBV19 to TRBJ2-1; TRBD2 matches at 10 bases. The germline gives CDR1 LNHDA, CDR2 SQIVND (reference sequence). The CDR3 spans 18 residues. The V and J ends lost 6 bases and 3 bases, in that order; junction bases with no gene match: 14.

The rearrangement joins TRBV7-2 to TRBJ2-5; D is possibly TRBD1 (6 bases). V was clipped by 3 bases and J by 3 bases, with 8 bases between them. Germline V gene data show CDR1 as SGHTA and CDR2 as FQGNSA. The CDR3 covers 13 residues. Here the CDR3 reads CASSFWTEETQYF. As DNA, the CDR3 is TGTGCCAGCAGCTTCTGGACAGAAGAGACCCAGTACTTC.

The rearrangement joins TRBV2 to TRBJ2-7; weak D call: TRBD1 (6 bases). Germline CDR1 SNHLY, CDR2 FYNNEI. V lost 4 bases to trimming and J lost 7 bases, with 11 bases between them. The CDR3 is 12 amino acids. CDR3 sequence (DNA): TGTGCCAGCAGTGGGGGGCCGGGTGAGCAGTACTTC. Translation: CASSGGPGEQYF.

This sequence joins TRBV28 and TRBJ1-5; TRBD1 might be the D (6 bases). The CDR3 is made up of 14 amino acids. Trimming left V 2 bases short and J 5 bases short, with 10 bases between. Germline loops: CDR1 MDHEN, CDR2 SYDVKM. The CDR3 DNA follows: TGTGCCAGCAGTTTAGCGACAGGAGATCAGCCCCAGCATTTT. Encoded protein: CASSLATGDQPQHF. Looking up the rest from reference TRBV28 and TRBJ1-5 gives the full variable domain: DVKVTQSSRYLVKRTGEKVFLECVQDMDHENMFWYRQDPGLGLRLIYFSYDVKMKEKGDIPEGYSVSREKKERFSLILESASTNQTSMYLCASSLATGDQPQHFGDGTRLSIL.

This chain links TRBV19 with TRBJ2-5; D is unclear. The CDR3 is made up of 15 amino acids. Trimming stripped 0 bases from V and 7 bases from J, with 15 bases between. CDR1 LNHDA and CDR2 SQIVND come from the germline V gene (reference sequence). The DNA for the CDR3 is TGTGCCAGTAGTATAGATCTCTCCCTAGGCGCGACCCAGTACTTC. This sequence encodes CASSIDLSLGATQYF.

The J gene is TRBJ2-4, the V gene TRBV6-6; a possible D gene is TRBD2 (6 bases). V was clipped by 6 bases and J by 3 bases, with 15 bases between them. The V gene's germline CDR1 is MNHNY and CDR2 SVGAGI (reference sequence). This CDR3 has 15 amino acids. The CDR3 DNA reads TGTGCCAGCAGCCCTCGGAGGGACTTCAAAAACATTCAGTACTTC. Amino acid sequence: CASSPRRDFKNIQYF.

This sequence joins TRBV4-3 and TRBJ2-7; possibly TRBD2 for D (6 bases). Germline CDR1 LGHNA, CDR2 YSLEER. This CDR3 comprises 15 residues. The ends were cut back, 0 bases at V and 0 bases at J, with 9 bases in the middle. For the CDR3, the DNA is TGCGCCAGCAGCCAAGAGGAGGGAACCTCCTACGAGCAGTACTTC. Its translation is CASSQEEGTSYEQYF.

J is TRBJ1-6 and V is TRBV19, with a tentative D call TRBD1 (6 bases). The length of the CDR3 is 17 residues. The V end was cut by 6 bases, the J end by 0 bases, with 15 bases between. Germline loops: CDR1 LNHDA, CDR2 SQIVND (reference sequence). The CDR3 protein is CASRPRTVSSYNSPLHF. DNA of the CDR3: TGTGCCAGTAGACCACGGACAGTAAGCTCCTATAATTCACCCCTCCACTTT. The full variable domain, its missing parts supplied by reference TRBV19 and TRBJ1-6, is DGGITQSPKYLFRKEGQNVTLSCEQNLNHDAMYWYRQDPGQGLRLIYYSQIVNDFQKGDIAEGYSVSREKKESFPLTVTSAQKNPTAFYLCASRPRTVSSYNSPLHFGNGTRLTVT.

The genes are TRBV7-3 and TRBJ2-1, with 7 bases aligning to TRBD2. Trimming cost V 5 bases and J 9 bases; bases outside gene matches: 10. In germline, CDR1 is SGHTA, CDR2 FQGTGA. The length of the CDR3 is 14 residues. This CDR3 reads CASSPRGDRAEQFF. CDR3 nucleotides: TGTGCCAGCAGCCCTCGGGGGGACCGGGCTGAGCAGTTCTTC.

This chain uses TRBV7-2 with TRBJ2-7; TRBD2 matches at 8 bases. Trimming cost V 5 bases and J 2 bases; bases outside gene matches: 11. The germline CDR1 and CDR2 sequences are SGHTA and FQGNSA. This CDR3 is 16 amino acids long. Here the CDR3 reads CASSPTTLAVTYEQYF. CDR3 bases: TGTGCCAGCAGCCCCACCACACTAGCGGTAACCTACGAGCAGTACTTC. Drawing the rest from reference TRBV7-2 and TRBJ2-7, the complete variable domain is GAGVSQSPSNKVTEKGKDVELRCDPISGHTALYWYRQSLGQGLEFLIYFQGNSAPDKSGLPSDRFSAERTGGSVSTLTIQRTQQEDSAVYLCASSPTTLAVTYEQYFGPGTRLTVT.

V gene TRBV7-9 combines with J gene TRBJ2-7, with 13 bases identical to TRBD2. The CDR3 loop spans 15 amino acids. Germline lookup yields CDR1 SEHNR and CDR2 FQNEAQ (reference sequence). After removal of 5 bases from V and 4 bases from J, the junction contained 5 bases not matched to a gene. Written as DNA, the CDR3 is TGTGCCAGCAGCCCGTGGACTAGCGGGAGTTACGAGCAGTACTTC. Its translation: CASSPWTSGSYEQYF.

The CDR3 region is CASSQDRGQGGWDTEAFF. CDR3 DNA sequence: TGCGCCAGCAGCCAAGATAGGGGACAGGGAGGATGGGACACTGAAGCTTTCTTT. J is TRBJ1-1 and V is TRBV4-1, with 9 bases identical to TRBD1. Germline V lookup: CDR1 MGHRA, CDR2 YSYEKL. The CDR3 extends over 18 amino acids. The J segment lost 3 bases and the V segment lost 0 bases, leaving 11 bases of the junction unmatched.

The genes are TRBV5-4 and TRBJ1-1; the D is unclear. The CDR3 runs to 15 residues. V lost 3 bases and J 6 bases, leaving 18 bases between the germline ends. Germline V gene data show CDR1 as SGHNT and CDR2 as YYREEE (reference sequence). The CDR3 here is CASSSPTVELAEAFF. CDR3 bases: TGTGCCAGCAGCTCCCCAACGGTCGAATTGGCTGAAGCTTTCTTT. The entire variable domain, with the rest obtained from reference TRBV5-4 and TRBJ1-1, is as follows: ETGVTQSPTHLIKTRGQQVTLRCSSQSGHNTVSWYQQALGQGPQFIFQYYREEENGRGNFPPRFSGLQFPNYSSELNVNALELDDSALYLCASSSPTVELAEAFFGQGTRLTVV.

This clone has at least ten counts. The chain combines TRBV7-3 with TRBJ2-5; 11 bases map to TRBD2. Germline loops: CDR1 SGHTA, CDR2 FQGTGA. The ends lost 5 bases at V and 5 bases at J; junction bases unmatched: 13. The CDR3 length is 17 residues. The DNA for the CDR3 is TGTGCCAGCAGCCCGCGGGTAGCGGGAGGGGTTAGGGAGACCCAGTACTTC. It encodes CASSPRVAGGVRETQYF.

V usage is TRBV5-1 and J usage is TRBJ2-3, with 9 bases fitting TRBD1. Trimming took 0 bases from V and 4 from J; bases not matched to a gene: 6. CDR3 length equals 16 residues. Germline CDR1 reads SGHRS; CDR2 reads YFSETQ. The CDR3 loop reads CASSLAGTGPPDTQYF. For the CDR3, the DNA is TGCGCCAGCAGCTTGGCCGGGACAGGGCCCCCAGATACGCAGTATTTT.

This chain links TRBV5-1 with TRBJ1-4; D perhaps matches TRBD1 (6 bases). Looked up from germline, CDR1 is SGHRS and CDR2 is YFSETQ. V was pared by 4 bases and J by 7 bases, with 17 bases between. This CDR3 comprises 15 residues. The CDR3 here is CASSISGEWGEKLFF. The CDR3, as DNA: TGCGCCAGCAGCATATCAGGGGAATGGGGTGAAAAACTGTTTTTT.

The rearrangement joins TRBV5-4 to TRBJ2-6; 10 bases align to TRBD2. The CDR3 runs 16 residues. Unmatched junction bases numbered 1, after V lost 1 base and J lost 3 bases. The germline gives CDR1 SGHNT, CDR2 YYREEE (reference sequence). The CDR3 here is CASSLLAGVGANVLTF. CDR3 nucleotide sequence: TGTGCCAGCAGCTTGCTAGCGGGGGTTGGGGCCAACGTCCTGACTTTC.

CDR3: CAGSVGLASYEQYF. CDR3 coding DNA: TGTGCCGGCTCGGTGGGGTTAGCGTCCTACGAGCAGTACTTC. The chain recombines TRBV7-2 with TRBJ2-7; TRBD2 might be the D (5 bases). This CDR3 comprises 14 residues. The germline V and J ends were trimmed by 11 bases and 1 base, with 18 bases remaining between them. The germline gives CDR1 SGHTA, CDR2 FQGNSA.